A single T cell receptor (beta chain) is shown here with its context. Its antigen is not yet known. No base-level quality is on record; no much larger clone is a single base apart. The source of the sample is a study of siplizumab effects on memory and regulatory T cells (dated by TCRdb to the late 2010s). Background on the whole study: The study examined how the anti-CD2 antibody siplizumab affects alloreactive T-cell subsets in allogeneic mixed lymphocyte reactions built from human PBMCs.

What the authors observed across the whole study: Because sequences below about 10^-5 frequency were poorly captured, only a minor fraction of alloreactive clones could be mapped to unstimulated subsets. Unstimulated naive T cells appeared to be more diverse than memory T cells, and naive cells seemed to make a substantial contribution to the alloresponse. Siplizumab significantly reduced the cumulative frequency of alloreactive sequences traceable to unstimulated CD4+ memory T cells. Whether proliferating Tregs from siplizumab cultures were suppressive was not functionally confirmed. Of the alloreactive CD4+ clones that could be mapped, the Treg-derived share averaged around 70% with siplizumab compared with roughly 27% in control reactions. For roughly 80-96% of proliferating CD4+ or CD8+ clones, no naive or memory phenotype could be assigned.

In a few donor pairs, further sequencing was done on unstimulated CD8+ naive, CD4+ memory, CD8+ TEMRA, CD4+ naive and CD8+ effector memory subsets. Sorted unstimulated T cells and proliferating T cells recovered from mixed lymphocyte reactions were subjected to TCRbeta CDR3 sequencing. Fresh whole blood from around eleven HLA-typed healthy donors served as the source for isolating PBMCs. Deletion took 5 bases off V and 1 base off J, with a span of 17 bases between the germline ends. The CDR3, from cysteine to phenylalanine, totals 16 residues. Left in the record is the CDR3 DNA by itself, 48 bases read in frame from the first base. Per the germline V gene (reference sequence), SEHNR is the CDR1 and FQNEAQ is the CDR2. The library was produced with the immunoSEQ multiplex PCR assay. Approximately 100,000 TCR templates per sample were assayed on the deep sequencing platform. Genomic DNA extracted from sorted T cells was the material used for TCRbeta CDR3 sequencing. The original pipeline was this. Clonal analysis of TCRbeta CDR3 data was done in the R programming language. Comparing unstimulated samples against CFSE-low samples taken after the reaction was how alloreactive CD4+ and CD8+ clones were defined. Regulatory or non-regulatory origin of alloreactive CD4+ clones was assigned by matching sequences to the sorted unstimulated Treg and non-Treg repertoires. TCRdb carries this immuneACCESS record with in-frame sequences only. Its versions omit some clonotypes, under half of them owing to an unresolved V gene in the studies checked, with the rest unexplained. The D gene and trimming were derived from the DNA, and the V and J assignments and clone size from that table. This sample is represented by 50,000 to 75,000 clones; 65% to 80% of them were singletons. The top ten constitute approximately 0.4% of the sample.

The origin of this receptor is a human donor in good health. The V and J genes are TRBV7-9 and TRBJ2-5; tentative D gene TRBD2, with 6 bases matching. Sequencing used memory CD4+ T cells sorted from blood. What this sample's cell subset or site label stands for: unstimulated CD4+ memory T cells. The DNA sequence follows: TGTGCCAGCAGCCCTGGGCGCGGGGTCTCCCAAGAGACCCAGTACTTC. This is translated as CASSPGRGVSQETQYF.